This TCR beta chain was captured by sequencing in a study of blood T cell repertoires in COVID-19. About the research overall: The United States, Italy and Spain supplied acute and convalescent COVID-19 samples. The cDNA or gDNA used as material had been derived from T cells, B-cell-depleted T cells, or PBMCs.

Original methodology: Counts of nucleated cells, estimated from reference gene primer amplification, were obtained. Method: immunoSEQ multiplex PCR; TCRdb's copy keeps in-frame clones and lacks some. V, J and clone size derive from that table, while D and trimming were established from the DNA sequence. In the table there are around 230,000 clones, 70% to 85% of which are singletons. The length of the CDR3 is 13 residues. Trimming removed 4 bases at V and 4 bases at J, with 8 bases between. Germline assignment: CDR1 SGHVS and CDR2 FNYEAQ. Sequenced material: peripheral blood. This clonotype was sampled from a man aged 40-49 years who had recovered from COVID-19. The chain carries TRBV7-6 and TRBJ2-1; D is undetermined. The chain's CDR3 is CASSSLGYNEQFF. The CDR3 region has the DNA TGTGCCAGCAGCTCCCTCGGGTACAATGAGCAGTTCTTC.